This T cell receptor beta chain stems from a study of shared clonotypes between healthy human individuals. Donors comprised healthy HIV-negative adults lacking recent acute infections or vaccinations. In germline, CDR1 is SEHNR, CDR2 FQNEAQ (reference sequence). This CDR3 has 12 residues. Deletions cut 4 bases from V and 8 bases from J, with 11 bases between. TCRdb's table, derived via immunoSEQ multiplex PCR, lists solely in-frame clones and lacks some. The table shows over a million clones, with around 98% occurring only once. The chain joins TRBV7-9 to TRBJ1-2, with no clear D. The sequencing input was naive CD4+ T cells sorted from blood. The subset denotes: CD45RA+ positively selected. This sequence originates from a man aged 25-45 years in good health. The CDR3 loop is CASSWEPGGYTF. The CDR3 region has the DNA TGTGCCAGCAGCTGGGAGCCTGGGGGCTACACCTTC.